The 10 T cell receptor beta chains below all came from one sample that was sequenced in a study of shared clonotypes between healthy human individuals. Clones were sequenced by immunoSEQ multiplex PCR, and TCRdb holds only the in-frame ones, with some missing. The sample consists of under 200,000 clones, roughly 93% of them appearing once. What was sequenced was naive CD4+ T cells sorted from blood. Indicated subset: CD45RA+ positively selected. These receptors all come from a woman aged 25 to 39 in good health.

This clone was observed once. The chain links TRBV6-1 to TRBJ2-7, with TRBD1 as a possible D gene (5 bases). Germline values: CDR1 MNHNS, CDR2 SASEGT. V was shortened by 8 bases and J by 6 bases, with 20 bases between the two germline ends. The CDR3 runs 14 residues. CDR3 loop: CASLMGQGPGEQYF. As DNA, the CDR3 is TGTGCCAGCCTTATGGGGCAGGGCCCAGGCGAGCAGTACTTC.

The chain is built from TRBV5-1 and TRBJ1-2; 7 bases are a match to TRBD1. Germline V gene data show CDR1 as SGHRS and CDR2 as YFSETQ. V dropped 3 bases and J dropped 2; count of bases not matched to a gene: 4. This CDR3 has 14 residues. CDR3 sequence (DNA): TGCGCCAGCAGCTCATGGGACAGCAACTATGGCTACACCTTC. It specifies CASSSWDSNYGYTF.

V and J are TRBV2 and TRBJ2-7; D assignment may be TRBD1 or TRBD2 (5 bases each). The germline V gene has CDR1 SNHLY and CDR2 FYNNEI. V shed 11 bases and J shed 12 bases, with 23 bases lying between them. The CDR3 covers 12 residues. The CDR3 DNA reads TGTGCCTCCTCGGTGCAGGGCAGGAGGCTGTACTTC. This translates into CASSVQGRRLYF.

The V gene is TRBV19, the J gene TRBJ2-5, with TRBD2 matching 11 bases. The J call is doubtful: the DNA matches TRBJ2-7 better. Germline V lookup: CDR1 LNHDA, CDR2 SQIVND (reference sequence). This CDR3 spans 14 amino acids. CDR3 nucleotides: TGTGCCAGTAGCCCCCTAGCGGGAGGCGCCGAGCAGTACTTC. Protein product: CASSPLAGGAEQYF.

The chain uses TRBV18 and TRBJ2-7; 8 bases match TRBD2. The germline V gene encodes CDR1 KGHSH and CDR2 LQKENI. V was pared by 4 bases and J by 3 bases, with 8 bases of the junction left unmatched. This CDR3 spans 15 amino acids. The CDR3 nucleotides read TGTGCCAGCTCACTAAACGGGGGGGCCGGCTACGAGCAGTACTTC. This encodes CASSLNGGAGYEQYF.

The V gene is TRBV30, the J gene TRBJ1-1; D is uncertain. This CDR3 spans 11 amino acids. Trimming took off 5 bases at V and 7 bases at J, with 11 bases between the two ends. Germline loops: CDR1 GTSNPN, CDR2 SVGIG (reference sequence). CDR3 nucleotides: TGTGCCTGGGAACAAATCGGTGAAGCTTTCTTT. Residues: CAWEQIGEAFF.

This clone was counted a single time. The V call is TRBV2, the J call TRBJ2-2, with D possibly TRBD2 on 5 matching bases. Deletions cut 8 bases from V and 4 bases from J, with 11 bases between. Germline loops: CDR1 SNHLY, CDR2 FYNNEI. CDR3 length equals 13 residues. In nucleotides, the CDR3 is TGTGCCAGCTGGATCGGGGTCACCGGGGAGCTGTTTTTT. Its protein product is CASWIGVTGELFF.

The V and J genes are TRBV5-1 and TRBJ1-2; no firm D call. Germline V CDR1 and CDR2: SGHRS, YFSETQ. Between the trimmed V and J ends, which lost 4 bases and 2 bases, there was a span of 9 bases. The CDR3 consists of 13 residues. DNA for the CDR3: TGCGCCAGCAGCCCTCAGGAGAACTATGGCTACACCTTC. This codes for CASSPQENYGYTF.

This clone was seen only once. This rearrangement joins TRBV5-5 to TRBJ2-7; a possible D gene is TRBD1 (7 bases). V lost 4 bases and J 3 bases, leaving 29 bases between the germline ends. Germline V gene lookup returns CDR1 SGHKS and CDR2 YYEKEE (reference sequence). The CDR3 runs to 19 residues. This CDR3 is CASSARGLTLWRGFYEQYF. CDR3 coding DNA: TGTGCCAGCAGCGCAAGGGGGCTGACGTTGTGGCGGGGTTTCTACGAGCAGTACTTC.

The V call is TRBV9, the J call TRBJ2-7; D may be TRBD1 or TRBD2 (5 bases each). CDR1 is SGDLS, CDR2 YYNGEE, per germline. Trimming cost V 4 bases and J 6 bases, with 17 bases left between them. The CDR3 has 14 residues. Written as DNA, the CDR3 is TGTGCCAGCAGCCCACGGGACCCGGCGGTCGAGCAGTACTTC. Protein sequence: CASSPRDPAVEQYF.